This passage covers 22 T cell receptor beta chains from one sample sequenced in a study of blood T cell repertoires in COVID-19. Profiling relied on immunoSEQ multiplex PCR, and the TCRdb table lists in-frame clones only, not all of them. Counted here are more than 250,000 clones, approximately 86% occurring once; the ten biggest clones make up roughly 3%. The sample was PBMCs or T cells enriched from blood (not recorded which). The receptors derive from a woman between 18 and 29 years old who had recovered from COVID-19.

This clone appeared once. The J gene is TRBJ2-5, the V gene TRBV5-8, with D unresolved. Germline V gives CDR1 SGHTS, CDR2 YDEGEE. V was shortened by 1 base and J by 0 bases, with 7 bases between the two germline ends. The CDR3 spans 14 residues. CDR3 region: CASSLWADQETQYF. For the CDR3, the DNA is TGTGCCAGCAGCTTGTGGGCAGACCAAGAGACCCAGTACTTC. Combining the CDR3 with reference TRBV5-8 and TRBJ2-5 gives the whole variable domain EAGVTQSPTHLIKTRGQQATLRCSPISGHTSVYWYQQALGLGLQFLLWYDEGEERNRGNFPPRFSGRQFPNYSSELNVNALELEDSALYLCASSLWADQETQYFGPGTRLLVL.

This chain links TRBV7-7 with TRBJ2-4, with D possibly TRBD1 on 6 matching bases. Germline-derived CDR1 and CDR2 are SSHAT and FNYEAQ (reference sequence). The CDR3 covers 13 residues. The ends were cut back, 5 bases at V and 8 bases at J, with 13 bases in the middle. As DNA, the CDR3 is TGTGCCAGCAGCGCCGTCAGGGGAGACATTCAGTACTTC. It translates to CASSAVRGDIQYF. Full variable domain (remainder filled in from reference TRBV7-7 and TRBJ2-4): GAGVSQSPRYKVTKRGQDVTLRCDPISSHATLYWYQQALGQGPEFLTYFNYEAQPDKSGLPSDRFSAERPEGSISTLTIQRTEQRDSAMYRCASSAVRGDIQYFGAGTRLSVL.

In DNA form, the CDR3 reads TGCGCCAGCAGCTTGAACGGACAGAACACTGAAGCTTTCTTT. This translates into CASSLNGQNTEAFF. The genes are TRBV5-1 and TRBJ1-1; D is perhaps TRBD1 (5 bases). CDR3 size: 14 residues. From germline, CDR1 is SGHRS and CDR2 YFSETQ. Trimming removed 1 base from V and 1 base from J, with 8 bases in between.

As concerns this clone: The sample has other DNA sequences that encode this CDR3 too. The chain couples TRBV14 to TRBJ1-3; tentative D call: TRBD1 (6 bases). From germline, CDR1 is SGHDN and CDR2 FVKESK. The CDR3 covers 17 residues. Trimming took 3 bases from V and 0 from J, leaving 15 bases between them. CDR3 sequence: CASSQVGGPRSGNTIYF. The CDR3 DNA follows: TGTGCCAGCAGCCAGGTGGGGGGGCCGCGCTCTGGAAACACCATATATTTT.

The rearrangement joins TRBV7-2 to TRBJ1-1; D is ambiguous. The CDR3 runs 15 residues. The V end lost 1 base, the J end lost 0 bases, and 9 bases lay between the germline ends. Germline V gene lookup returns CDR1 SGHTA and CDR2 FQGNSA. CDR3 region: CASSLGATVNTEAFF. CDR3 DNA sequence: TGTGCCAGCAGCTTAGGGGCGACGGTGAACACTGAAGCTTTCTTT.

The rearrangement uses TRBV5-1 and TRBJ1-4, with 10 bases identical to TRBD1. After removal of 3 bases from V and 11 bases from J, the junction contained 1 base not matched to a gene. CDR3 length: 12 amino acids. Per germline, CDR1 SGHRS and CDR2 YFSETQ. For the CDR3, the DNA is TGCGCCAGCAGCTCGGGACAGGGGAAACTGTTTTTT. Residues: CASSSGQGKLFF.

Notes on this clone: Other nucleotide sequences from this sample produce the same CDR3. The V and J genes are TRBV19 and TRBJ1-1, with a tentative D call TRBD1 (6 bases). The CDR3 runs to 13 residues. V gave up 4 bases and J gave up 5 bases, with 11 bases separating them. Per germline, CDR1 LNHDA and CDR2 SQIVND (reference sequence). Here the CDR3 reads CASSTQGGTEAFF. CDR3 DNA sequence: TGTGCCAGTAGTACACAGGGAGGGACTGAAGCTTTCTTT.

The genes are TRBV30 and TRBJ1-3; D call uncertain. The CDR3 totals 14 residues. In germline, CDR1 is GTSNPN, CDR2 SVGIG (reference sequence). Deletions cut 4 bases from V and 2 bases from J, with 12 bases between. For the CDR3, the DNA is TGTGCCTGGACAGGTCCGAATCCTGGAAACACCATATATTTT. Amino acids: CAWTGPNPGNTIYF.

The CDR3 DNA reads as TGTGCCAGCAATGAAGAGGGCCCCGGGGAGCTGTTTTTT. This codes for CASNEEGPGELFF. The chain employs TRBV9 and TRBJ2-2, with D perhaps TRBD2 (5 bases). Germline assignment: CDR1 SGDLS and CDR2 YYNGEE. The V end lost 6 bases, the J end lost 6 bases, and 12 bases lay between the germline ends. The CDR3 covers 13 residues.

The chain has TRBV7-9 and TRBJ2-3; TRBD2 agrees at 8 bases. The CDR3 is made up of 16 amino acids. Germline CDR1 is SEHNR and CDR2 is FQNEAQ (reference sequence). The trim removed 5 bases at V and 2 bases at J, leaving 9 bases unmatched. The CDR3 region is CASSPGAGGNTDTQYF. The CDR3 nucleotides read TGTGCCAGCAGCCCTGGGGCGGGGGGAAACACAGATACGCAGTATTTT.

This clone was seen once. The chain employs TRBV3-1 (or the pseudogene TRBV3-2) and TRBJ2-5; TRBD2 might be the D (6 bases). The V end was cut by 7 bases, the J end by 5 bases, with 17 bases between. CDR3 length: 14 residues. Germline loops: CDR1 LGHDT, CDR2 YNNKEL (reference sequence). CDR3 sequence reads: CASTFAGTGETQYF. In DNA, the CDR3 is TGTGCCAGCACGTTTGCGGGGACCGGGGAGACCCAGTACTTC.

V gene TRBV5-1 combines with J gene TRBJ2-1; 11 nucleotides align to TRBD1. The CDR3 consists of 18 residues. Germline V gives CDR1 SGHRS, CDR2 YFSETQ. The V and J ends lost 0 bases and 1 base, in that order; junction bases with no gene match: 6. CDR3 residues: CASSLAGQGALSYNEQFF. CDR3 DNA sequence: TGCGCCAGCAGCTTGGCCGGACAGGGGGCTCTTTCCTACAATGAGCAGTTCTTC.

V and J are TRBV19 and TRBJ2-2; TRBD2 matches at 7 bases. The germline CDR1 and CDR2 sequences are LNHDA and SQIVND (reference sequence). V was clipped by 2 bases and J by 3 bases; unmatched bases: 3. This CDR3 has 15 residues. The CDR3 DNA reads TGTGCCAGTAGTATACGGGGGGTCGACACCGGGGAGCTGTTTTTT. Translation gives CASSIRGVDTGELFF.

The chain combines TRBV19 with TRBJ2-7; TRBD2 aligns across 9 bases. The CDR3 contains 14 residues. Trimming at V came to 3 bases and at J to 4 bases, leaving 4 bases not matched to a gene. Germline V lookup: CDR1 LNHDA, CDR2 SQIVND (reference sequence). The CDR3 DNA reads TGTGCCAGTAGTATCGCGGGAGGGCCTTACGAGCAGTACTTC. It is translated as CASSIAGGPYEQYF.

The chain couples TRBV3-1 (or the pseudogene TRBV3-2) to TRBJ2-1; the D gene is possibly TRBD1 (5 bases). The CDR3 is 15 amino acids. The germline CDR1 and CDR2 sequences are LGHDT and YNNKEL (reference sequence). V gave up 6 bases and J gave up 7 bases, with 19 bases separating them. Written as DNA, the CDR3 is TGTGCCAGCAGGCATACGGGTCAACAGGCTAATGAGCAGTTCTTC. Its protein product is CASRHTGQQANEQFF.

CDR3 residues: CASSHRQGENTIYF. The CDR3 bases are TGTGCCAGCTCACATCGACAGGGGGAGAACACCATATATTTT. The J gene is TRBJ1-3, the V gene TRBV18, with 9 bases fitting TRBD1. Germline CDR1 and CDR2: KGHSH and LQKENI. CDR3 length: 14 residues. The J segment lost 7 bases and the V segment lost 4 bases, leaving 5 bases of the junction unmatched. Supplemented by reference TRBV18 and TRBJ1-3, the full variable domain reads NAGVMQNPRHLVRRRGQEARLRCSPMKGHSHVYWYRQLPEEGLKFMVYLQKENIIDESGMPKERFSAEFPKEGPSILRIQQVVRGDSAAYFCASSHRQGENTIYFGEGSWLTVV.

The rearrangement links TRBV14 to TRBJ1-1; 7 positions agree with TRBD1. J gave up 4 bases and V 8 bases, and 7 bases lay outside the gene matches. The CDR3 covers 13 residues. CDR1 and CDR2 from the germline V gene are SGHDN and FVKESK. CDR3 coding DNA: TGTGCCAGCTCGTACAGGGGACGCACTGAAGCTTTCTTT. Translation: CASSYRGRTEAFF.

This rearrangement joins TRBV10-3 to TRBJ2-1; 7 bases map to TRBD1. Germline V gene data show CDR1 as ENHRY and CDR2 as SYGVKD. J was trimmed by 8 bases and V by 1 base; bases with no gene match: 8. The CDR3 is 15 amino acids. The DNA of the CDR3 is TGTGCCATCAGTGAGTTCGCGCAGGGGGTCGATGAGCAGTTCTTC. It encodes CAISEFAQGVDEQFF.

J is TRBJ2-1 and V is TRBV6-6, with D tentatively TRBD1 (6 bases). This CDR3 comprises 15 residues. Trimming shortened V by 8 bases and J by 3 bases, and 17 bases separated the two germline ends. In germline, CDR1 is MNHNY, CDR2 SVGAGI (reference sequence). CDR3: CASLGHRSGYNEQFF. The CDR3 DNA reads TGTGCCAGCCTGGGACACCGGTCGGGCTACAATGAGCAGTTCTTC.

The chain couples TRBV2 to TRBJ2-3; 8 bases align to TRBD2. The CDR3 length is 11 residues. The V gene end was trimmed by 5 bases and the J gene end by 8 bases; junction bases not matched to a gene: 0. CDR1 is SNHLY and CDR2 is FYNNEI in the germline V gene. CDR3 sequence reads: CASSRGGTQYF. The CDR3 DNA sequence: TGTGCCAGCAGTCGGGGGGGTACGCAGTATTTT.

This rearrangement joins TRBV4-1 to TRBJ2-3; maybe TRBD2 (5 bases). Trimming took 2 bases from V and 2 from J, leaving 20 bases between them. The germline gives CDR1 MGHRA, CDR2 YSYEKL. The CDR3 contains 18 residues. The CDR3 DNA reads as TGCGCCAGCAGCCAACATATCCGTAGAGGGCTTTCCACAGATACGCAGTATTTT. Translated: CASSQHIRRGLSTDTQYF.

This chain uses TRBV5-1 with TRBJ1-3, with TRBD1 identical over 8 bases. Germline CDR1 reads SGHRS; CDR2 reads YFSETQ. CDR3 length: 15 residues. The V segment lost 7 bases and the J segment 2 bases; nucleotides outside the gene matches: 8. In DNA form, the CDR3 reads TGCGCCAGCCGACCCCAGACAGGGGCTGGAAACACCATATATTTT. Amino acid sequence: CASRPQTGAGNTIYF.